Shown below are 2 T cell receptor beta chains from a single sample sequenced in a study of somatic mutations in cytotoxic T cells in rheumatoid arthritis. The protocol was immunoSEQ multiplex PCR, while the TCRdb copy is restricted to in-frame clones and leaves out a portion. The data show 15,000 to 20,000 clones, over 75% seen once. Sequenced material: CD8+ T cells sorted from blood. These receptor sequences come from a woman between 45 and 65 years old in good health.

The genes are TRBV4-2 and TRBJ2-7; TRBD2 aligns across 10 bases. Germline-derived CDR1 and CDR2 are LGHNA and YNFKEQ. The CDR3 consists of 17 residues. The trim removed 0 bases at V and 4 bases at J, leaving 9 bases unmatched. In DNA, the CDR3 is TGTGCCAGCAGCCAAGATGGCAGCGGGGGGGCATTTTACGAGCAGTACTTC. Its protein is CASSQDGSGGAFYEQYF.

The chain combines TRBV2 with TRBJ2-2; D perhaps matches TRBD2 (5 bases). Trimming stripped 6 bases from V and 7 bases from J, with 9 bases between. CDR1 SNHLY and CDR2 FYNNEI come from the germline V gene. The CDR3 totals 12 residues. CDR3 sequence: CASRGLNGELFF. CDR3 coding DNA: TGTGCCAGCAGAGGACTCAACGGGGAGCTGTTTTTT.